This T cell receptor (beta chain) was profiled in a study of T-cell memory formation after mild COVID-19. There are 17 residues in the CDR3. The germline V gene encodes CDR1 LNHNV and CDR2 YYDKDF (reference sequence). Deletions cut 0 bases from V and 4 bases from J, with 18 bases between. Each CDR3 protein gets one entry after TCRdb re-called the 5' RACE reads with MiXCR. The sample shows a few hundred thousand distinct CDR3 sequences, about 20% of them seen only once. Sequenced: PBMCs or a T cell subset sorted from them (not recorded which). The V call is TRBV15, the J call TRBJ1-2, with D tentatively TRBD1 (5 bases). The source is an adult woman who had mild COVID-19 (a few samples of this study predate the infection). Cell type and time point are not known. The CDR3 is CATSRELVGAGRYGYTF. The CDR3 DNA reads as TGTGCCACCAGCAGAGAGCTTGTTGGGGCAGGACGCTATGGCTACACCTTC.